This TCR beta chain was recovered during a study of cytomegalovirus exposure and HLA in healthy donors. Overall study: Samples from HLA-typed donors yielded around 79 million unique TCRs in an early data release. Study-level points and caveats: Analyses of presence and absence presupposed an approximately uniform sequencing depth across donors. Among TCR beta chains, those listed as cytomegalovirus-associated numbered over 150.

Trimming removed 2 bases at V and 4 bases at J, with 7 bases between. Looked up from germline, CDR1 is SGHNT and CDR2 is YYREEE (reference sequence). This CDR3 has 13 residues. 13 Jbeta primers and 60 Vbeta primers were used for the PCR. TCRdb's copy holds only in-frame clones and misses some; the assay was immunoSEQ multiplex PCR. This sample has some 140,000 clones; over 65% occur once, and the top ten carry around 4.1%. As to this clone: Its antigen is not identified.

Sequencing used PBMCs. The V call is TRBV5-4, the J call TRBJ1-5, with D unresolved. This clonotype originated in a woman between 40 and 55 years old in good health and CMV-seronegative. Written as DNA, the CDR3 is TGTGCCAGCAGCTTCGGCGGTAATCAGCCCCAGCATTTT. Its translation: CASSFGGNQPQHF.